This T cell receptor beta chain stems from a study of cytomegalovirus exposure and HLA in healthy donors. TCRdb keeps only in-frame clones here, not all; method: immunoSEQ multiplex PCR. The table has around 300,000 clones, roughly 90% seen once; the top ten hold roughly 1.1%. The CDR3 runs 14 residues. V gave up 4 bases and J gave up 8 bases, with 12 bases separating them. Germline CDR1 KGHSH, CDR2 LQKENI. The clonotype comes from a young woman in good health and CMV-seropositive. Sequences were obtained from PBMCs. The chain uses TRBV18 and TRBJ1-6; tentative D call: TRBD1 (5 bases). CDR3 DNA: TGTGCCAGCTCACGGCGGGACGGAGATTCACCCCTCCACTTT. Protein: CASSRRDGDSPLHF.